The clone carrying this T cell receptor (beta chain) occurred a few times. The target antigen is unknown. MiXCR, run by TCRdb on the reads, gives a single entry per CDR3 protein. The top ten clones hold 8% of a sample with over 85,000 distinct CDR3 sequences, approximately 16% of them seen once. This entry comes from a study of T cell repertoires in cytomegalovirus infection. Overall study: A matching HLA type, together with CMV infection, was signaled by public TCR beta signatures.

Points from the study as a whole: HLA-C-restricted CMV clonotypes gave the most frequent clonotype in two of eight donors. Cumulative frequency of public TCR beta families picked out carriers of CMV plus the relevant HLA.

Sequenced input: PBMCs. This receptor was taken from a human donor in good health (CMV status not recorded). Some clones in this sample may be carry-over from other donors' samples.

The chain's CDR3 is CASTLWGGSSYNEQFF. CDR3 DNA sequence: TGTGCCAGTACACTCTGGGGGGGGAGCTCCTACAATGAGCAGTTCTTC. The chain recombines TRBV19 with TRBJ2-1; TRBD2 matches 7 bases. This CDR3 is 16 amino acids long. CDR1 and CDR2 (germline): LNHDA, SQIVND (reference sequence). With V trimmed by 7 bases and J by 0 bases, 9 bases remained unmatched.